This TCR beta chain was recovered during a study of cytomegalovirus exposure and HLA in healthy donors (dated by TCRdb to about 2017). About the study as a whole: An earlier analysis of several hundred of the donors reported about 300 Gb of sequence data and 117 million unique TCR beta sequences obtained from about 179 million T cells. High-throughput TCR immunosequencing, statistical association of individual TCRs with disease status, and machine learning were combined to predict cytomegalovirus infection status. Among the roughly 390 genotyped donors, 81% belonged to the genetic ancestry cluster associated with self-reported Caucasian donors. The number of typed donors differed by locus: about 629-640 for A, B, C, DRB1 and DQB1; 500 to 550 for DQA1; over 600 for DPA1; and around 470 for DPB1. The later analysis used no new phenotypic data to find candidate immune exposures, relying instead on TCR beta sequences and their occurrence across donors. The study aimed to test whether signatures of past pathogen exposure could be identified by cataloging public T cell receptors. All discovery cohort repertoires had been generated using a single sequencing platform. About 300 gigabases of sequencing data and 80 million or so unique TCR sequences were included in an early release covering roughly 700 HLA-typed donors. HLA typing covered class I and class II loci at four-digit resolution. A later genetic analysis used genome-wide SNP genotypes for about 60% of the roughly 700 donors, treating that subset as a discovery cohort. Besides the first cohort of about 730 subjects, a separate validation cohort made up of around 120 different subjects was used. The study used immunosequencing to profile the T cell repertoires of 666 subjects and linked those repertoires to cytomegalovirus serostatus. To decide whether each TCR beta V gene segment behaved as functional or pseudogenic, an earlier analysis of fewer than 750 of the donors relied on high-throughput TCR beta sequencing. To study patterns of TCR occurrence, a later analysis re-analyzed previously published TCR beta repertoires from 666 donors and added high-resolution HLA genotyping. Alongside the repertoire data, information on donor age, sex, ethnicity and CMV serostatus was compiled. Among 398 genotyped donors of the cohort, an average of about 240,000 unique TCR beta nucleotide sequences was sequenced per donor, of which 15% to 20% were non-productive. Roughly five DR-DQ haplotypes were treated as single units for association and clustering because of strong linkage in the cohort.

Overall study outcomes, separate from this receptor: In a later genetic analysis, fewer N-insertions in productive TCRs were reported among donors in an Asian-associated ancestry cluster than the roughly 640-donor mean. Roughly uniform sequencing depth across donors was assumed in presence/absence analyses, although this assumption may not hold. Most TCR sequences were seen in very few donors, while some public TCRs were found in many individuals. This cohort had only TCR beta chains sequenced, and the lack of alpha or paired-chain data limited which features could be detected. In a later analysis, 16,951 TCR beta sequences were associated with specific HLA alleles at a false discovery rate of 0.05. In a later analysis, the rate of TCR association differed among HLA loci, with DRB1 alleles having the most associated TCRs and HLA-C alleles having the fewest. An earlier analysis of approximately 590 of the donors showed that most TCR beta V segments appeared in productive rearrangements either about 87% or about 30% of the time, which broadly matched IMGT annotations. V-gene and J-gene trimming of TCR beta chains was associated with a missense DCLRE1C variant in a later genetic analysis, and the association was replicated in an independent cohort. The only immune exposure information available for the cohort was CMV serostatus. A later analysis found that most CMV-associated TCR beta chains appeared HLA-restricted, with HLA associations seemingly driven largely by CMV exposure. Linkage disequilibrium might explain the correlated functional status among segregating V segments, but an unknown experimental factor could not be ruled out. The authors suggested that the approach could potentially be extended to other disease states and immunological phenotypes. The classifier was reported to diagnose cytomegalovirus status with high specificity and sensitivity in both the original cohort and the validation cohort. The study gave a list of more than 150 TCR beta chains associated with cytomegalovirus. The 87-base-pair reads could not distinguish some IMGT-functional V segments, including TRBV6-2 and TRBV6-3, so those segments were excluded. Several of the top co-occurrence clusters appeared to be linked to parvovirus B19, influenza, CMV and Epstein-Barr virus, according to a later analysis. Because counts were too low, seventeen rarely observed V segments, including chromosome 9 orphons, were excluded from the earlier analysis of 587 of the donors. When HLA alleles, especially DR and DQ, strongly co-occurred, TCR associations were difficult to assign to individual alleles. A further reported finding was that TCR beta sequences accurately predicted the HLA-A and HLA-B alleles for most subjects in the first cohort. The sequencing pipeline was judged likely to have produced a cluster of highly shared sequence variants as a technical artifact. A few of the identified cytomegalovirus-associated TCR beta chains were confirmed in vitro to be specific for cytomegalovirus antigens. In a later analysis, HLA-associated TCR beta chains showed more clonal expansion and lower generation probabilities than non-associated chains that were equally common. Because some donors lacked HLA typing at each locus, the association tests relied only on the typed subset.

The library was produced with the immunoSEQ multiplex PCR assay. The multiplex PCR relied on a mix of 60 forward primers for TCR Vbeta segments and 13 reverse primers for TCR Jbeta segments. The CDR3 region of rearranged TCR beta genes was amplified from genomic DNA by a multiplex PCR assay. Amplified TCR beta libraries were sequenced as 87-base-pair reads on the Illumina HiSeq System. In the authors' own workflow: Across the roughly 600 repertoires, a later analysis counted roughly 84 million unique TCR beta chains, approximately 10 million of which were shared by at least two donors. A nearest-neighbor algorithm error-corrected the raw reads and collapsed the reads into unique sequences, merging closely related sequences to remove PCR and sequencing errors. CDR3 sequences were aligned to IMGT reference sequences to assign V, D and J gene segments. For a sequence to be retained, a match of at least six nucleotides to both a V gene segment and a J gene segment was required. Rearrangements were classified as productive when the CDR3 lacked stop codons and remained in frame with V and J, and all other rearrangements were classified as non-productive. CDR3 was defined according to IMGT convention as the region running from the second conserved V-encoded cysteine to the conserved J-encoded phenylalanine. Sequences without an unambiguous match to a single V gene segment were excluded from the earlier analysis of about 600 of the donors. In an earlier analysis of approximately 500 of the donors, a V segment was called functional when productive rearrangements were above 56.7%, and segregating when the standard deviation between donors exceeded 5%. To diagnose cytomegalovirus status from the catalog of TCR beta chain sequences, a statistical classification framework was built. In a later analysis, V and J genes were assigned by comparing TCR nucleotide sequences against IMGT/GENE-DB human TR gene sequences. A later analysis assigned CDR3 sequences and most-parsimonious VDJ recombination scenarios with the TCRdist pipeline. A later analysis defined each TCR beta chain by its CDR3 amino acid sequence plus V-gene family, and excluded reads lacking a unique V-gene family. In a later analysis, 450 to 600 highly shared, low-generation-probability nucleotide sequences were removed to address suspected cross-contamination and a sequencing artifact. For each public chain, a later analysis derived a clonal expansion index from normalized ranks of inferred template counts within each repertoire. In a later analysis, generation probabilities were computed using a VDJ recombination model fitted to out-of-frame rearrangements, and the results were checked against IGoR. In a later analysis, TCR-TCR, TCR-HLA and TCR-CMV co-occurrence was scored with hypergeometric tests, and a repertoire-size bias correction was applied to TCR pairs. In a later analysis, false discovery rates were estimated by permuting HLA or CMV assignments 20 times. In a later analysis, co-occurring TCRs were grouped using DBSCAN, with TCRdist sequence similarity added in when clustering inside HLA-allele-positive subsets. Repertoires with fewer than 30,000 or more than 120,000 public chains, plus five repertoires with anomalous nucleotide sharing, were excluded from co-occurrence clustering. Held by TCRdb, this immuneACCESS table contains in-frame sequences only and omits some clones. Under half of the omission traces to an unresolved V gene where checked; the cause of the rest is unknown. V and J calls and clone size are given by that table; D and trimming were obtained from the DNA. Present in this sample are 60,000 to 90,000 clones, about two thirds of which were seen just once. The ten largest clones represent approximately 7.6% of the sample.

The germline V gene specifies MNHNS as CDR1 and SASEGT as CDR2. The CDR3 spans 15 residues, from the cysteine through the phenylalanine. Left in the record is the CDR3 DNA by itself, 45 bases read in frame from the first base. About this clone: Its antigen target is currently unknown. Mismatch with germline at one junction end may stem from a read error.

The cohort consisted of some 670 healthy bone marrow donors. All cohort members were sampled while nominally healthy, although unrecorded immune exposures were likely present. The donor was CMV seropositive and belonged to the group of 250 to 300 seropositive cohort members. Every donor gave a peripheral blood sample, and the peripheral blood mononuclear cells from that sample were used for TCR beta sequencing. The Qiagen DNeasy Blood Extraction Kit was used to extract genomic DNA from the blood cell samples. This sequence was found in a middle-aged man in good health and CMV-seropositive. Sequencing was performed on PBMCs. The chain couples TRBV6-1 to TRBJ2-7, and TRBD1 may be the D gene, going by 6 matching bases. In nucleotide form, the sequence is TGTGCCAGCAGTGAATCCTGGGGGCCCTCCGACGAGCAGTACTTC. It encodes CASSESWGPSDEQYF.